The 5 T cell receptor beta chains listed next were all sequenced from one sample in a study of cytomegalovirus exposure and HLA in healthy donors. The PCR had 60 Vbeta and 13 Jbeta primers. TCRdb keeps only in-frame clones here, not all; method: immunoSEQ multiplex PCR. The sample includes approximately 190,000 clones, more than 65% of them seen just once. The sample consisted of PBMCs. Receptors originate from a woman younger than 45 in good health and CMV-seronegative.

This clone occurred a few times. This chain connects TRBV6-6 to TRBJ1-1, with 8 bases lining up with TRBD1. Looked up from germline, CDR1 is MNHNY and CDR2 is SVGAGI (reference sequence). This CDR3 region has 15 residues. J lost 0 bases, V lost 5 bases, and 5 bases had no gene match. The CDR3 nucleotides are TGTGCCAGCAGTCACAGACAGGGGCTGAACACTGAAGCTTTCTTT. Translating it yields CASSHRQGLNTEAFF.

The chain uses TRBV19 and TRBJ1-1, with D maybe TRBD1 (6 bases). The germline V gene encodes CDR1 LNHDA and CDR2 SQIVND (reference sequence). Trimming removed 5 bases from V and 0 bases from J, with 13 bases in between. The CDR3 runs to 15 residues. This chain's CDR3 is CASSRGTPMNTEAFF. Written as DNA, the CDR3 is TGTGCCAGTAGTCGAGGGACACCCATGAACACTGAAGCTTTCTTT. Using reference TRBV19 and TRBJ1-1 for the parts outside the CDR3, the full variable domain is DGGITQSPKYLFRKEGQNVTLSCEQNLNHDAMYWYRQDPGQGLRLIYYSQIVNDFQKGDIAEGYSVSREKKESFPLTVTSAQKNPTAFYLCASSRGTPMNTEAFFGQGTRLTVV.

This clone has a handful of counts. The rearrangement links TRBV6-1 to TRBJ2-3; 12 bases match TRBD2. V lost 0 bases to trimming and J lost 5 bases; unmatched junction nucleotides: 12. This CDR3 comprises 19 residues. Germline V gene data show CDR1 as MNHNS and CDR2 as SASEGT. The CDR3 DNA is TGTGCCAGCAGTGAAGCTGTCTGGGCTAGCGGGGGGGCTATAGATACGCAGTATTTT. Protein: CASSEAVWASGGAIDTQYF.

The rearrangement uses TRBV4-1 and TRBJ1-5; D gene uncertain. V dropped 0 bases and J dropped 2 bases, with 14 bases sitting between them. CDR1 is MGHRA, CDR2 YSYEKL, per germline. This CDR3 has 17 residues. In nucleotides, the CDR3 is TGCGCCAGCAGCCAAGATCGAGGCTGGAGGCGCAATCAGCCCCAGCATTTT. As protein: CASSQDRGWRRNQPQHF.

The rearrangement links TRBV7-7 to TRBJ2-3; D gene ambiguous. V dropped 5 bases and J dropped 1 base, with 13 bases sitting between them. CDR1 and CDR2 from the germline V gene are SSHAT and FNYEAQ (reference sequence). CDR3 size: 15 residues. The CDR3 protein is CASSRSDTGTDTQYF. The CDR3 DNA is TGTGCCAGCAGCCGATCTGACACCGGCACAGATACGCAGTATTTT.